This TCR beta chain is from a study of OX40 agonist ivuxolimab in advanced cancers. Across the whole study: Every 2 weeks, ivuxolimab was infused into the patients intravenously at between 0.01 and 10 mg/kg. Study-level results: Low levels of normalized T-cell clonal expansion also appeared in some nonresponders. Compared with CD4+, CD8+ T cells on average had more expanded clones.

The CDR3 length is 19 residues. V trimming: 4 bases; J trimming: 4 bases; junction bases outside the gene matches: 16. Germline CDR1 MNHNS, CDR2 SASEGT. TCRdb's table, derived via immunoSEQ multiplex PCR, lists solely in-frame clones and lacks some. The sample carries about 81,000 clones, roughly 91% recorded once. A word on this clone: Its specificity is not known.

Autoimmune disease history or systemic immunosuppression meant exclusion. This specimen consisted of CD4+ or CD8+ T cells sorted from blood, obtained in a trial of the OX40 agonist ivuxolimab. The clonotype originates from an adult with an advanced solid tumor such as melanoma, head and neck, liver or kidney cancer. V gene TRBV6-1 combines with J gene TRBJ1-2; TRBD1 matches 12 bases. CDR3 region: CASSGTLQGQGAHTYGYTF. As DNA, the CDR3 is TGTGCCAGCAGTGGCACCCTTCAGGGACAGGGGGCACACACCTATGGCTACACCTTC.